The 21 T cell receptor beta chains below were found in one sample sequenced in a study of shared clonotypes between healthy human individuals. TCRdb's table, derived via immunoSEQ multiplex PCR, lists solely in-frame clones and lacks some. The sample lists about 2.5 million clones, 85% to 95% occurring once. The sequenced sample consisted of naive CD4+ T cells from PBMCs. Regarding subset: CD45RA+ positively selected. Receptors originate from a man between 18 and 35 years old in good health. Some clones in this sample may be carry-over from other donors' samples.

The V and J genes are TRBV2 and TRBJ1-5, with 9 bases aligning to TRBD1. The CDR3 covers 14 residues. The V and J ends lost 5 bases and 6 bases, in that order; junction bases with no gene match: 5. Germline CDR1 SNHLY, CDR2 FYNNEI. The CDR3 is CASSNRGLGQPQHF. CDR3 bases: TGTGCCAGCAGTAACAGGGGGCTAGGTCAGCCCCAGCATTTT.

This clone was seen a handful of times. The chain combines TRBV5-1 with TRBJ1-2; 9 nucleotides agree with TRBD1. The junction had 5 bases not matched to a gene; V was cut back by 0 bases and J by 8 bases. This CDR3 region has 14 residues. CDR1 and CDR2 (germline): SGHRS, YFSETQ. The CDR3 loop is CASSLEQGAQGYTF. The CDR3 DNA is TGCGCCAGCAGCTTGGAACAGGGGGCGCAGGGCTACACCTTC.

This chain joins TRBV6-4 and TRBJ1-1; D gene unclear. The CDR3 length is 12 residues. From germline, CDR1 is MRHNA and CDR2 SNTAGT. V was shortened by 6 bases and J by 1 base, with 6 bases between the two germline ends. The CDR3 sequence is CASSHSNTEAFF. The CDR3 DNA reads TGTGCCAGCAGCCACTCGAACACTGAAGCTTTCTTT.

The CDR3 spells CAVRDILNTEAFF. Written as DNA, the CDR3 is TGTGCCGTGAGGGACATTCTGAACACTGAAGCTTTCTTT. The V gene is TRBV10-3, the J gene TRBJ1-1; the D gene is possibly TRBD1 (6 bases). Per the germline V gene, CDR1 is ENHRY and CDR2 is SYGVKD. The CDR3 covers 13 residues. Trimming stripped 11 bases from V and 0 bases from J, with 13 bases between.

The chain combines TRBV9 with TRBJ2-3; D unclear. Per the germline V gene, CDR1 is SGDLS and CDR2 is YYNGEE. This CDR3 is 18 amino acids long. The ends were cut back, 3 bases at V and 1 base at J, with 21 bases in the middle. CDR3 sequence reads: CASSERQKLGIGTDTQYF. Here the CDR3 DNA reads TGTGCCAGCAGCGAGAGACAAAAGCTGGGTATCGGCACAGATACGCAGTATTTT.

This rearrangement joins TRBV27 to TRBJ1-5; no clear D. The V gene's germline CDR1 is MNHEY and CDR2 SMNVEV (reference sequence). Trimming shortened V by 2 bases and J by 6 bases, and 14 bases separated the two germline ends. This CDR3 contains 15 residues. The CDR3 nucleotides read TGTGCCAGCAGTTTAACCGGGAAGCTAAGTCAGCCCCAGCATTTT. Translated, it gives CASSLTGKLSQPQHF.

The rearrangement links TRBV7-7 to TRBJ2-7; the D gene is possibly TRBD1 (6 bases). This CDR3 is built from 14 residues. CDR1 is SSHAT and CDR2 is FNYEAQ in the germline V gene (reference sequence). The V end was cut by 5 bases, the J end by 0 bases, with 11 bases between. Here the CDR3 reads CASSARQVSYEQYF. CDR3 nucleotides: TGTGCCAGCAGCGCCAGACAGGTCTCCTACGAGCAGTACTTC.

V usage is TRBV6-5 and J usage is TRBJ2-7, with 9 bases matching TRBD1. V shed 2 bases and J 3 bases; nucleotides not matched to a gene: 2. This CDR3 is built from 14 residues. Germline V gene lookup returns CDR1 MNHEY and CDR2 SVGAGI. CDR3 protein: CASSYGTGLYEQYF. CDR3 DNA sequence: TGTGCCAGCAGTTACGGGACAGGGCTCTACGAGCAGTACTTC.

This chain joins TRBV11-2 and TRBJ1-3, with TRBD1 identical over 9 bases. Germline V gene sequence: CDR1 SGHAT, CDR2 FQNNGV. The CDR3 sequence is 15 residues long. V lost 0 bases, J lost 9 bases, and 6 bases stayed unmatched. Here the CDR3 DNA reads TGTGCCAGCAGCTTAGACTGGACAGGGGCCTCCACCATATATTTT. It specifies CASSLDWTGASTIYF.

The chain is built from TRBV28 and TRBJ2-7, with 9 positions matching TRBD1. Germline assignment: CDR1 MDHEN and CDR2 SYDVKM. V lost 11 bases to trimming and J lost 2 bases; unmatched junction nucleotides: 7. This CDR3 is 13 amino acids long. DNA for the CDR3: TGTGCCGCCCAACAGGGGGCTACCTACGAGCAGTACTTC. The encoded protein is CAAQQGATYEQYF. The full variable domain, in which reference TRBV28 and TRBJ2-7 provide the parts outside the CDR3, is DVKVTQSSRYLVKRTGEKVFLECVQDMDHENMFWYRQDPGLGLRLIYFSYDVKMKEKGDIPEGYSVSREKKERFSLILESASTNQTSMYLCAAQQGATYEQYFGPGTRLTVT.

The rearrangement links TRBV7-8 to TRBJ2-7, with 12 bases aligning to TRBD2. The CDR3 has 16 residues. In germline, CDR1 is SGHVS, CDR2 FQNEAQ. With 3 bases clipped from V and 8 bases from J, the junction kept 11 bases outside the gene matches. CDR3 sequence: CASSFTSGRNPTQQYF. The CDR3 nucleotides read TGTGCCAGCAGCTTTACTAGCGGGAGGAATCCTACGCAGCAGTACTTC.

The V and J genes are TRBV9 and TRBJ2-3, with D perhaps matching TRBD1 or TRBD2 (6 bases each). The CDR3 length is 16 residues. Deletions cut 4 bases from V and 0 bases from J, with 15 bases between. The V gene's germline CDR1 is SGDLS and CDR2 YYNGEE. This CDR3 reads CASSSRKGGSTDTQYF. The CDR3 coding sequence is TGTGCCAGCAGCTCTCGGAAAGGGGGGAGCACAGATACGCAGTATTTT.

Only a few counts were recorded for this clone. Other DNA sequences in the same sample also yield this CDR3. The chain couples TRBV27 to TRBJ2-5; D ambiguous. This CDR3 is 11 amino acids long. CDR1 and CDR2 from the germline V gene are MNHEY and SMNVEV (reference sequence). V lost 3 bases to trimming and J lost 5 bases, with 4 bases between them. As DNA, the CDR3 is TGTGCCAGCAGTTTCAGGGAGACCCAGTACTTC. Translating gives CASSFRETQYF.

J is TRBJ1-2 and V is TRBV28; a possible D gene is TRBD1 (5 bases). In germline, CDR1 is MDHEN, CDR2 SYDVKM. The CDR3 consists of 13 residues. Deletions cut 3 bases from V and 5 bases from J, with 10 bases between. CDR3 amino acids: CASSFRGFYGYTF. CDR3 nucleotide sequence: TGTGCCAGCAGTTTTAGGGGCTTTTATGGCTACACCTTC.

The chain carries TRBV2 and TRBJ1-6, with 7 bases that match TRBD1. This CDR3 region has 14 residues. Germline loops: CDR1 SNHLY, CDR2 FYNNEI. V shed 6 bases, J shed 7 bases, and the junction held 6 bases outside the gene matches. For the CDR3, the DNA is TGTGCCAGCAGGAAACAGGGGCGCAATTCACCCCTCCACTTT. Its protein product is CASRKQGRNSPLHF.

This rearrangement joins TRBV10-3 to TRBJ1-3; D not resolved. CDR3 length: 12 amino acids. Per the germline V gene, CDR1 is ENHRY and CDR2 is SYGVKD. The V and J ends lost 3 bases and 2 bases respectively, with 2 bases between them. The CDR3 loop is CAISDTGNTIYF. The DNA for the CDR3 is TGTGCCATCAGTGATACTGGAAACACCATATATTTT.

The chain uses TRBV6-1 and TRBJ2-7; TRBD2 agrees at 8 bases. Trimming took 7 bases from V and 4 from J; bases not matched to a gene: 6. The germline gives CDR1 MNHNS, CDR2 SASEGT. The CDR3 covers 13 residues. The CDR3 protein is CASTRGRSYEQYF. The CDR3, as DNA: TGTGCCAGCACCCGCGGGAGGTCTTACGAGCAGTACTTC.

V usage is TRBV18 and J usage is TRBJ2-5; TRBD2 agrees at 13 bases. This CDR3 contains 18 residues. After removal of 1 base from V and 2 bases from J, the junction contained 7 bases not matched to a gene. Germline V gene lookup returns CDR1 KGHSH and CDR2 LQKENI. The CDR3 spells CASSPRRGTSGTQETQYF. CDR3 in DNA: TGTGCCAGCTCACCACGACGGGGGACTAGCGGGACTCAAGAGACCCAGTACTTC.

This rearrangement joins TRBV19 to TRBJ2-2; D gene ambiguous. This CDR3 has 12 amino acids. Trimming removed 5 bases from V and 9 bases from J, with 10 bases in between. Germline V gene data show CDR1 as LNHDA and CDR2 as SQIVND (reference sequence). The CDR3 protein is CASSAPSRELFF. CDR3 DNA: TGTGCCAGTAGTGCCCCGTCCAGGGAGCTGTTTTTT.

This chain joins TRBV27 and TRBJ2-1, with D possibly being TRBD2 (6 bases). The CDR3 spans 15 residues. Germline lookup yields CDR1 MNHEY and CDR2 SMNVEV (reference sequence). Between the trimmed V and J ends, which lost 4 bases and 0 bases, there was a span of 10 bases. CDR3 amino acids: CASSSTSYSYNEQFF. As DNA, the CDR3 is TGTGCCAGCAGTTCCACTAGCTACTCCTACAATGAGCAGTTCTTC.

This chain joins TRBV7-2 and TRBJ2-7; TRBD2 matches at 10 bases. Germline values: CDR1 SGHTA, CDR2 FQGNSA. The length of the CDR3 is 16 residues. After removal of 2 bases from V and 4 bases from J, the junction contained 8 bases not matched to a gene. The CDR3 DNA reads as TGTGCCAGCAGCTTATCGATTCTAGCGGGAGAGTACGAGCAGTACTTC. Its protein product is CASSLSILAGEYEQYF.